This TCR beta chain appears in the sequencing data of a study of Graves' ophthalmopathy and Graves' hyperthyroidism. Study-wide results and caveats: Most thyroid clonotypes expanded beyond 0.001 frequency were also found in blood.

Germline-derived CDR1 and CDR2 are SQVTM and ANQGSEA. The CDR3 is 11 amino acids. The ends were cut back, 5 bases at V and 5 bases at J, with 9 bases in the middle. Note on this clonotype: Its specificity is not known.

TCR beta CDR3 regions were amplified from RNA transcripts. Amplification began with first-round RT-PCR using HTBI primers, then second-round multiplex PCR was performed. TCRdb redid the calling of the multiplex PCR reads with MiXCR, one entry per CDR3 protein. The data hold 600,000 to 950,000 distinct CDR3 sequences, with 35% to 50% observed a single time. This chain uses TRBV29-1 with TRBJ1-2, with D possibly TRBD1 on 5 matching bases. The sequenced material came from peripheral blood. The clonotype originates from an adult man with Graves' ophthalmopathy. This chain's CDR3 is CSVNQGYGYTF. In DNA, the CDR3 is TGCAGCGTTAATCAGGGATATGGCTACACCTTC.